The next 10 T cell receptor beta chains were all read from a single sample in a study of control samples from healthy donors and cancer patients. The repertoire was sequenced with immunoSEQ multiplex PCR; TCRdb's copy has only in-frame clones and lacks some. The sample gives 100,000 to 150,000 clones, about 92% of which show up once; around 2.1% is in the top ten. The sequenced sample was blood. The receptors derive from a woman in her forties or fifties in good health.

The rearrangement uses TRBV6-5 and TRBJ1-3, with 7 bases identical to TRBD1. V shed 6 bases and J 2 bases; nucleotides not matched to a gene: 4. The germline V gene encodes CDR1 MNHEY and CDR2 SVGAGI. There are 14 residues in the CDR3. The CDR3 coding sequence is TGTGCCAGCAGACAGGGGTCCACTGGAAACACCATATATTTT. Protein sequence: CASRQGSTGNTIYF.

The chain links TRBV2 to TRBJ2-7, with D possibly being TRBD1 (6 bases). Germline values: CDR1 SNHLY, CDR2 FYNNEI. Trimming took 1 base from V and 0 from J, leaving 10 bases between them. The CDR3 runs to 15 residues. CDR3 sequence reads: CASSEGDTTSYEQYF. The CDR3 DNA reads TGTGCCAGCAGTGAAGGGGACACAACCTCCTACGAGCAGTACTTC.

This clone came up once. J is TRBJ1-6 and V is TRBV28; weak D call: TRBD1 (5 bases). The CDR3 sequence is 16 residues long. Trimming took 2 bases from V and 4 from J, leaving 12 bases between them. Germline lookup yields CDR1 MDHEN and CDR2 SYDVKM. CDR3 region: CASSLAGTDYNSPLHF. The DNA for the CDR3 is TGTGCCAGCAGTTTAGCCGGGACGGATTATAATTCACCCCTCCACTTT.

The chain joins TRBV29-1 to TRBJ1-2, with D unresolved. Looked up from germline, CDR1 is SQVTM and CDR2 is ANQGSEA. This CDR3 has 14 residues. Deletions cut 4 bases from V and 1 base from J, with 13 bases between. CDR3 loop: CSVVKQHVNYGYTF. DNA of the CDR3: TGCAGCGTTGTGAAGCAACACGTTAACTATGGCTACACCTTC.

V usage is TRBV3-1 (or the pseudogene TRBV3-2) and J usage is TRBJ1-5; D unresolved. The V and J ends lost 1 base and 9 bases respectively, with 13 bases between them. CDR1 and CDR2 from the germline V gene are LGHDT and YNNKEL (reference sequence). The CDR3 length is 14 residues. CDR3 region: CASSQGAGSLPQHF. The CDR3 DNA reads as TGTGCCAGCAGCCAAGGAGCCGGATCGTTGCCCCAGCATTTT.

The chain joins TRBV5-1 to TRBJ2-3; 9 bases are a match to TRBD2. Germline V gene data show CDR1 as SGHRS and CDR2 as YFSETQ. This CDR3 has 15 amino acids. After removal of 5 bases from V and 0 bases from J, the junction contained 4 bases not matched to a gene. CDR3 coding DNA: TGCGCCAGCAGGCGCGGGGGGGTCAGCACAGATACGCAGTATTTT. Translated: CASRRGGVSTDTQYF.

The chain uses TRBV5-1 and TRBJ2-7; TRBD2 aligns across 12 bases. The CDR3 extends over 16 amino acids. Germline trimming cut 3 bases from V and 3 bases from J; bases unmatched to any gene: 7. Germline CDR1 reads SGHRS; CDR2 reads YFSETQ. CDR3 in DNA: TGCGCCAGCAGCTATCTAGCGGGAGGGGACGGCTACGAGCAGTACTTC. This encodes CASSYLAGGDGYEQYF.

V usage is TRBV27 and J usage is TRBJ1-4, with TRBD1 matching over 7 bases. Germline values: CDR1 MNHEY, CDR2 SMNVEV (reference sequence). The CDR3 covers 15 residues. J gave up 2 bases and V 4 bases, and 4 bases lay outside the gene matches. The CDR3 bases are TGTGCCAGCAGTTCGACAGGGTCCACTAATGAAAAACTGTTTTTT. Its translation: CASSSTGSTNEKLFF.

This sequence joins TRBV19 and TRBJ1-1; 8 bases line up with TRBD1. CDR1 is LNHDA, CDR2 SQIVND, per germline (reference sequence). V gave up 8 bases and J gave up 0 bases; unmatched junction bases: 5. The length of the CDR3 is 14 residues. In DNA, the CDR3 is TGTGCCAGTCACCCAGGGGGCTTGAACACTGAAGCTTTCTTT. This translates into CASHPGGLNTEAFF. The full variable domain, completed using reference TRBV19 and TRBJ1-1, is DGGITQSPKYLFRKEGQNVTLSCEQNLNHDAMYWYRQDPGQGLRLIYYSQIVNDFQKGDIAEGYSVSREKKESFPLTVTSAQKNPTAFYLCASHPGGLNTEAFFGQGTRLTVV.

This chain uses TRBV19 with TRBJ1-2, with D possibly matching TRBD1 (6 bases). Trimming cost V 5 bases and J 8 bases, with 15 bases left between them. This CDR3 is built from 13 residues. Germline CDR1 LNHDA, CDR2 SQIVND (reference sequence). In DNA form, the CDR3 reads TGTGCCAGTAGTCCCGAGGGGGGTTTGGGCTACACCTTC. Its translation: CASSPEGGLGYTF.